The TCR beta chain under discussion was sequenced for a study of response to subunit inactivated influenza vaccine. General observations from the study: New T cells are recruited in small numbers by each seasonal influenza vaccination, according to the authors' suggestion.

TCRdb re-derived calls from the RT-PCR reads in MiXCR, one entry per CDR3 protein. The data show 650,000 to 700,000 distinct CDR3 sequences, less than 20% seen once. This CDR3 is built from 14 residues. V was shortened by 6 bases and J by 1 base, with 12 bases between the two germline ends. On this clonotype: Its antigen remains unknown.

The genes are TRBV12-3 or TRBV12-4 and TRBJ1-1; D is unresolved. Sequencing used PBMCs from blood, obtained about 12 days after vaccination. This clonotype was sampled from a middle-aged man who received an inactivated influenza vaccine. CDR3 sequence (DNA): TGTGCCAGCAGCCCTACCGCCAGGAACACTGAAGCTTTCTTT. This translates into CASSPTARNTEAFF.